The T cell receptor (beta chain) described here comes from a study of blood T cell repertoires in COVID-19. Across the whole study: The samples span acute and convalescent COVID-19 from the United States, Italy and Spain.

The CDR3 consists of 15 residues. The V and J ends lost 1 base and 6 bases respectively, with 15 bases between them. Germline CDR1 and CDR2: SGHTA and FQGNSA. Original handling: By means of reference gene primer amplification, nucleated cell counts were estimated. The assay was immunoSEQ multiplex PCR, and TCRdb's table has in-frame clones only and misses some. V, J and clone size are those of that table, while D and trimming were read from the DNA. Seen here are 270,000 or so clones, approximately 83% observed once, and the top ten hold 9.4%. The TCR comes from a woman aged 45-60 years who had recovered from COVID-19. The rearrangement joins TRBV7-2 to TRBJ1-1; TRBD1 is a possible D gene (6 bases). Sequenced input: peripheral blood. This chain's CDR3 is CASSLVRQESSEAFF. CDR3 coding DNA: TGTGCCAGCAGCTTAGTACGACAGGAGTCTTCTGAAGCTTTCTTT.